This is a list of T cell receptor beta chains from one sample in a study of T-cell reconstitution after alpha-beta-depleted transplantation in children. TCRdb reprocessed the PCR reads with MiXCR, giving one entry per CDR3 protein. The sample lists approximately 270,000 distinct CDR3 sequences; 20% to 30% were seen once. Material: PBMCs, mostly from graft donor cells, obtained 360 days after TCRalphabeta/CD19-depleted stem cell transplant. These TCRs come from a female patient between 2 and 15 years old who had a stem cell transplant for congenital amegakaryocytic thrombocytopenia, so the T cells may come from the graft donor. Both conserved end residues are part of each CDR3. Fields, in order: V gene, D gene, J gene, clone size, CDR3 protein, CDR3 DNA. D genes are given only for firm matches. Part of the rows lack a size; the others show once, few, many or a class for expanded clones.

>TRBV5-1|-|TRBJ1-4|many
CASSVGARNEKLFF
TGCGCCAGCAGCGTCGGGGCACGGAATGAAAAACTGTTTTTT
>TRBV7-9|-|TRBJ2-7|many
CASSPPGIEQYF
TGTGCCAGCAGCCCTCCAGGGATCGAGCAGTACTTC
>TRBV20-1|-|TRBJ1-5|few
CSARDQWQSHQPQHF
TGCAGTGCTAGAGATCAGTGGCAGTCGCATCAGCCCCAGCATTTT
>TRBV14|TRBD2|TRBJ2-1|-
CASSVSGRFDNEQFF
TGTGCCAGCAGCGTTAGCGGGAGGTTTGACAATGAGCAGTTCTTC
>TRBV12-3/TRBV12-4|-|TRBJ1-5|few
CASSLRANQPQHF
TGTGCCAGCAGTTTGCGGGCCAATCAGCCCCAGCATTTT
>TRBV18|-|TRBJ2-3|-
CASSPGFGGAGTDTQYF
TGTGCCAGCTCACCAGGGTTTGGGGGAGCTGGCACAGATACGCAGTATTTT
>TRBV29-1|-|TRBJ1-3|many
CSVVWASGNTIYF
TGCAGCGTTGTCTGGGCGTCTGGAAACACCATATATTTT
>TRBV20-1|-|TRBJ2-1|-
CSAKWLAPYNEQFF
TGCAGTGCTAAGTGGCTAGCGCCCTACAATGAGCAGTTCTTC
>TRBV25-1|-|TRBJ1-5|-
CASSGWGNDNQPQHF
TGTGCCAGCAGTGGATGGGGAAATGACAATCAGCCCCAGCATTTT
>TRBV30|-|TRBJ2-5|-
CAWSVRGMETQYF
TGTGCCTGGAGTGTTCGGGGTATGGAGACCCAGTACTTC
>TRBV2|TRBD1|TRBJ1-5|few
CASSDGTVLSYSNQPQHF
TGTGCCAGCAGCGACGGGACAGTCCTCAGTTATAGCAATCAGCCCCAGCATTTT
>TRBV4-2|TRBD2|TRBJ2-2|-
CASSQGTSGIRLNTGELFF
TGTGCCAGCAGCCAGGGGACTAGCGGGATACGACTGAACACCGGGGAGCTGTTTTTT
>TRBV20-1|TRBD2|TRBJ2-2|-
CSAVPIGGGNTGELFF
TGCAGTGCCGTCCCTATCGGGGGGGGGAACACCGGGGAGCTGTTTTTT
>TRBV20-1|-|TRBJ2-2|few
CSAGLGSNTGELFF
TGCAGTGCCGGGTTGGGTTCGAACACCGGGGAGCTGTTTTTT
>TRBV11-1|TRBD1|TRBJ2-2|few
CASSLLTFRTGGWNTGELFF
TGTGCCAGCAGCTTACTCACCTTTCGAACAGGGGGCTGGAACACCGGGGAGCTGTTTTTT
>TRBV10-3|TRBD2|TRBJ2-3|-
CAISVPVRQKSGPGLAESTDTQYF
TGTGCCATCAGTGTACCGGTCAGACAGAAATCCGGGCCGGGACTAGCGGAAAGCACAGATACGCAGTATTTT
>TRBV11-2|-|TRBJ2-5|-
CASSSHGAPGETQYF
TGTGCCAGCAGCTCACACGGGGCCCCCGGGGAGACCCAGTACTTC
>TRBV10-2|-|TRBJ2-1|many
CASSDVRGSNEQFF
TGCGCCAGCAGTGATGTGCGGGGCAGCAATGAGCAGTTCTTC
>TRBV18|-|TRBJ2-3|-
CASSPPGTYTQYF
TGTGCCAGCTCACCACCAGGGACCTATACGCAGTATTTT
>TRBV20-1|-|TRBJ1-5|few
CSARKRYRGAVQPQHF
TGCAGTGCTAGAAAAAGATATCGAGGGGCTGTTCAGCCCCAGCATTTT
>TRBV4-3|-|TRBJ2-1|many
CASSRRSSGLYNEQFF
TGCGCCAGCAGCCGTCGGTCATCGGGACTCTACAATGAGCAGTTCTTC
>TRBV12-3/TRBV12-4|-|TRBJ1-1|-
CASSLDGSLNTEAFF
TGTGCCAGCAGTTTAGATGGCAGCCTGAACACTGAAGCTTTCTTT
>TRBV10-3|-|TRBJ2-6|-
CAISDEASGANVLTF
TGTGCCATCAGTGACGAGGCGTCTGGGGCCAACGTCCTGACTTTC
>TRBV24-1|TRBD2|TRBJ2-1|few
CATSERPGLAGDNEQFF
TGTGCCACCAGTGAACGTCCGGGACTAGCGGGGGACAATGAGCAGTTCTTC
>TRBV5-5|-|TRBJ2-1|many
CASSLAQSSYNEQFF
TGTGCCAGCAGTTTAGCACAAAGCTCCTACAATGAGCAGTTCTTC
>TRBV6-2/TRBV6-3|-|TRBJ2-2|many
CASSYYRNTGELFF
TGTGCCAGCAGTTATTACAGAAACACCGGGGAGCTGTTTTTT
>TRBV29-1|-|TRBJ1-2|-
CSVVELNYGYTF
TGCAGCGTTGTCGAGCTAAACTATGGCTACACCTTC
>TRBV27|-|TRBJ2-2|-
CASAQRQFPDLTGELFF
TGTGCCAGCGCCCAGCGGCAATTTCCGGACCTCACCGGGGAGCTGTTTTTT
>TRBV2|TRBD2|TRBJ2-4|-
CASSVLRGGKNIQYF
TGTGCCAGCAGTGTTTTGCGGGGGGGCAAAAACATTCAGTACTTC
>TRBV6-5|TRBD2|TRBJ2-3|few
CASSYSGLAASTDTQYF
TGTGCCAGCAGTTATTCGGGACTAGCGGCTAGCACAGATACGCAGTATTTT
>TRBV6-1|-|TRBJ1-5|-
CASSEVRWYGAQYSNQPQHF
TGTGCCAGCAGTGAAGTCCGTTGGTACGGAGCGCAATATAGCAATCAGCCCCAGCATTTT
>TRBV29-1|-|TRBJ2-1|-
CSVDPGLFF
TGCAGCGTGGATCCGGGCCTGTTCTTC
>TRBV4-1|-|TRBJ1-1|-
CASSHYTEAFF
TGCGCCAGCAGCCATTACACTGAAGCTTTCTTT
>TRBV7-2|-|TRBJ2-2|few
CASSPGVRAGELFF
TGTGCCAGCAGCCCGGGAGTTAGGGCCGGGGAGCTGTTTTTT
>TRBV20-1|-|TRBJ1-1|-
CSAKGRVAFF
TGCAGTGCCAAGGGCAGGGTAGCTTTCTTT
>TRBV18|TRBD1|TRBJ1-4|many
CASSSRTLQGAGEKLFF
TGTGCCAGCTCATCTAGGACCTTACAGGGGGCAGGTGAAAAACTGTTTTTT
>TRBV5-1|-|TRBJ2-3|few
CASSLEGVRTDTQYF
TGCGCCAGCAGCTTGGAGGGGGTAAGGACAGATACGCAGTATTTT
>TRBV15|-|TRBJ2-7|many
CATSREHRASYEQYF
TGTGCCACCAGCAGAGAGCACAGGGCCTCCTACGAGCAGTACTTC
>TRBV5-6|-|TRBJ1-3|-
CASSPGNTGNTIYF
TGTGCCAGCAGCCCCGGGAATACTGGAAACACCATATATTTT
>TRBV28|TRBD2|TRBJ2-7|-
CASSPPSLAGAARALYEQYF
TGTGCCAGCAGTCCCCCCTCCCTAGCGGGAGCGGCGAGGGCCCTCTACGAGCAGTACTTC
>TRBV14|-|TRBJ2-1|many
CASSQGTSHNEQFF
TGTGCCAGCAGCCAAGGGACTTCTCACAATGAGCAGTTCTTC
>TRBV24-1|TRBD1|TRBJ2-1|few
CATSEPTGSNEQFF
TGTGCCACCAGTGAGCCGACAGGGTCCAATGAGCAGTTCTTC
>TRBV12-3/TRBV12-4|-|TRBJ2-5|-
CASSPGGTGVETQYF
TGTGCCAGCAGTCCCGGGGGGACAGGAGTCGAGACCCAGTACTTC
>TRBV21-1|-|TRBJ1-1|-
CASSKGPGQVNTEAFF
TGTGCCAGCAGCAAAGGCCCGGGACAGGTGAACACTGAAGCTTTCTTT
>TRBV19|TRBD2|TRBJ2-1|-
CASSISAGSSYNEQFF
TGTGCCAGTAGTATTTCAGCGGGAAGCTCCTACAATGAGCAGTTCTTC
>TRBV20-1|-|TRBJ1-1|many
CSARTGVNTEAFF
TGCAGTGCTAGGACAGGAGTGAACACTGAAGCTTTCTTT
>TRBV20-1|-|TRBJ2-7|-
CSAREGAGSPRTYEQYF
TGCAGTGCTAGAGAGGGAGCTGGCTCGCCCCGAACCTACGAGCAGTACTTC
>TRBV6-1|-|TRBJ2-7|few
CASSTGTAIYEQYF
TGTGCCAGCAGTACAGGGACGGCGATCTACGAGCAGTACTTC
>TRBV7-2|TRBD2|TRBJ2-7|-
CASSTRGTSANF
TGTGCCAGCTCCACAAGGGGGACTAGCGCTAACTTC
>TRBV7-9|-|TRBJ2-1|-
CASSLQGFSYNEQFF
TGTGCCAGCAGCTTACAGGGGTTCTCCTACAATGAGCAGTTCTTC
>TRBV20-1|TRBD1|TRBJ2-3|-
CSAMDRVTDTQYF
TGCAGTGCCATGGACAGGGTGACAGATACGCAGTATTTT
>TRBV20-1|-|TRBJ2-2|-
CSARETVNTGELFF
TGCAGTGCTAGAGAGACCGTTAACACCGGGGAGCTGTTTTTT
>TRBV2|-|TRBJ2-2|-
CASSPSFTGELFF
TGTGCCAGCAGTCCGAGCTTCACCGGGGAGCTGTTTTTT
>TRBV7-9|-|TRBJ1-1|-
CASSFLTGNTEAFF
TGTGCCAGCAGCTTTTTGACAGGGAACACTGAAGCTTTCTTT
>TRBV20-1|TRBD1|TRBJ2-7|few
CSARRDRGSYEQYF
TGCAGTGCTAGACGGGACAGGGGGTCCTACGAGCAGTACTTC
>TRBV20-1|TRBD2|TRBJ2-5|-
CSARDSSTSGGGETQYF
TGCAGTGCTAGAGATTCTTCGACTAGCGGGGGCGGGGAGACCCAGTACTTC
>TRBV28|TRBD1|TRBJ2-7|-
CASSQRGHEQYF
TGTGCCAGCAGCCAGAGGGGGCACGAGCAGTACTTC
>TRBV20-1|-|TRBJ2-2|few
CSATELFAGELFF
TGCAGTGCGACAGAGCTATTCGCCGGGGAGCTGTTTTTT